This TCR beta chain appears in the sequencing data of a study of T cell repertoires in cytomegalovirus infection. Study-level points and caveats: It was HLA-C-restricted CMV-specific TCR beta clonotypes that dominated the response ex vivo.

The CDR3 sequence is 16 residues long. Germline trimming cut 7 bases from V and 0 bases from J; bases unmatched to any gene: 9. The germline V gene encodes CDR1 SNHLY and CDR2 FYNNEI. Via MiXCR, TCRdb re-called the reads, giving one row per CDR3 protein. The sample lists about 900,000 distinct CDR3 sequences, under 40% occurring once. Note on this clonotype: Antigen: not known.

The rearrangement links TRBV2 to TRBJ2-1, with 7 positions matching TRBD2. The sample in question was cultured CD8+ T cells from PBMCs, obtained from culture after CMV antigen stimulation. This sequence originates from a human donor in good health (CMV status not recorded). Some clones in this sample may be carry-over from other donors' samples. The CDR3 protein is CASNTDGGYSYNEQFF. The CDR3 nucleotides are TGTGCCAGCAACACTGACGGGGGGTACTCCTACAATGAGCAGTTCTTC. The whole variable domain, filled in from reference TRBV2 and TRBJ2-1, reads EPEVTQTPSHQVTQMGQEVILRCVPISNHLYFYWYRQILGQKVEFLVSFYNNEISEKSEIFDDQFSVERPDGSNFTLKIRSTKLEDSAMYFCASNTDGGYSYNEQFFGPGTRLTVL.